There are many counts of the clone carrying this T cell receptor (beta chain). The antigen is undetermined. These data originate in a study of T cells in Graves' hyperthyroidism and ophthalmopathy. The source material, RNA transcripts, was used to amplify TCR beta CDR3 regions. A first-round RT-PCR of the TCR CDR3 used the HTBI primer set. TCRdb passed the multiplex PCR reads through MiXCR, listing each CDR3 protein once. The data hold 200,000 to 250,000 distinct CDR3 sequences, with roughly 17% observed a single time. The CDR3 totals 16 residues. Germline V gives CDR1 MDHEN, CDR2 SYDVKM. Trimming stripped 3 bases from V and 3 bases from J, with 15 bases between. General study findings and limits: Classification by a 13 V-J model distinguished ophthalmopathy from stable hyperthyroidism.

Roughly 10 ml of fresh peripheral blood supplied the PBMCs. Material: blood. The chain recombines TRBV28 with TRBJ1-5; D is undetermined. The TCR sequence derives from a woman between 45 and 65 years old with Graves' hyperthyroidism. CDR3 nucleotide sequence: TGTGCCAGCAGTTTTCGGCAGGACCTTTACAATCAGCCCCAGCATTTT. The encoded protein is CASSFRQDLYNQPQHF.